These T cell receptor beta chains were read from a single sample in a study of lymphopenia after photon versus proton radiotherapy. TCRdb keeps only in-frame clones here, not all; method: immunoSEQ multiplex PCR. This table has roughly 49,000 clones, around 90% appearing once. The starting material was peripheral blood, obtained from a patient treated with photon-based radiotherapy. These TCRs come from a woman aged 40 to 49 with cholangiocarcinoma. The CDR3 runs from the conserved cysteine through the conserved F or W. D genes are given only for firm matches.

CASSYSSRLKGNTIYF	NA	TRBV6-5	TRBJ1-3
CAIPGVSHNEQFF	NA	TRBV27	TRBJ2-1
CASSVSSGTDTQYF	TRBD2	TRBV9	TRBJ2-3
CASSLSGTGEAFF	NA	TRBV27	TRBJ1-1
CASRLADSKGELGNTEAFF	NA	TRBV23-1	TRBJ1-1
CASSQDRARTNYGYTF	NA	TRBV4-3	TRBJ1-2
CASSAGQATEAFF	TRBD1	TRBV6-4	TRBJ1-1
CASSQVNMGLMDTQYF	NA	TRBV4-1	TRBJ2-3
CASSMKGVREKLFF	NA	TRBV19	TRBJ1-4
CASSPSFGRRGTDTQYF	TRBD2	TRBV28	TRBJ2-3
CASSLRDRTEAFF	TRBD1	TRBV11-2	TRBJ1-1
CASRNSGQGYEKLFF	TRBD1	TRBV6-6	TRBJ1-4
CASSLGLYDRDGYTF	TRBD1	TRBV13	TRBJ1-2
CASSLEGGEKLFF	NA	TRBV7-6	TRBJ1-4
CASMNRYEDYEQFF	NA	TRBV19	TRBJ2-1
CAWTKRVYGYTF	NA	TRBV30	TRBJ1-2
CAFRLFSTSYNEQFF	NA	TRBV30	TRBJ2-1
CASSGQGSSRETQYF	TRBD1	TRBV2	TRBJ2-5
CSVGVDGYTF	NA	TRBV29-1	TRBJ1-2
CASSLVTGVRQETQYF	TRBD1	TRBV7-2	TRBJ2-5
CASSGRDRGSTEAFF	TRBD1	TRBV2	TRBJ1-1
CASSHRTGGNTIYF	TRBD1	TRBV13	TRBJ1-3
CASSSPLGNYGYTF	NA	TRBV19	TRBJ1-2
CASSVPGGSYEQYF	NA	TRBV11-1	TRBJ2-7
CASSRSSYNEQFF	NA	TRBV27	TRBJ2-1
CASRDTVNTEAFF	NA	TRBV6-5	TRBJ1-1
CASSQDFGDGYTF	NA	TRBV4-2	TRBJ1-2
CSVPDPGQGAFSYEKLFF	TRBD1	TRBV29-1	TRBJ1-4
CASSYSVGRGREKLFF	NA	TRBV6-5	TRBJ1-4
CASSLTSGGTEAFF	NA	TRBV7-3	TRBJ1-1
CASSYSGAIHEQYF	NA	TRBV6-6	TRBJ2-7
CASSRTDTEAFF	NA	TRBV7-9	TRBJ1-1
CASSLVHGYNEQFF	NA	TRBV7-6	TRBJ2-1
CASTPAGPNYEQYF	TRBD2	TRBV6-6	TRBJ2-7
CASSYSTSGSSYEQYF	TRBD2	TRBV6-5	TRBJ2-7
CASSNEGEISGANVLTF	NA	TRBV19	TRBJ2-6
CAGLPDAYYGYTF	NA	TRBV30	TRBJ1-2
CASSLGGFDTIYF	NA	TRBV7-6	TRBJ1-3
CASLLRGGYTF	NA	TRBV25-1	TRBJ1-2
CASSHTSIYLTGELFF	NA	TRBV4-3	TRBJ2-2
CSVVGGAGYTF	NA	TRBV29-1	TRBJ1-2
CASSLAASSTDTQYF	NA	TRBV5-1	TRBJ2-3
CASSFMASRETQYF	NA	TRBV5-1	TRBJ2-5